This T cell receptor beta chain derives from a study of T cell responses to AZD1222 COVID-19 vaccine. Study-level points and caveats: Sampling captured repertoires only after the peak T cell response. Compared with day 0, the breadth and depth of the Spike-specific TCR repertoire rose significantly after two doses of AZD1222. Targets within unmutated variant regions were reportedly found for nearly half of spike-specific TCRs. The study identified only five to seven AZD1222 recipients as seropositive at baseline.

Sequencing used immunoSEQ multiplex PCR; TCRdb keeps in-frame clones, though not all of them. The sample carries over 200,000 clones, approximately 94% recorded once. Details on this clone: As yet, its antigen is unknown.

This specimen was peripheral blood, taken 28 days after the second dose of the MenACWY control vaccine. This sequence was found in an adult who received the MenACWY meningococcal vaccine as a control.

This CDR3 reads CASSELRQGNGYTF. The DNA for the CDR3 is TGTGCCAGCAGTGAACTTAGACAGGGCAATGGCTACACCTTC. This chain uses TRBV2 with TRBJ1-2, with TRBD1 matching 7 bases. CDR3 size: 14 residues. Germline-derived CDR1 and CDR2 are SNHLY and FYNNEI. Germline trimming cut 2 bases from V and 6 bases from J; bases unmatched to any gene: 6.